This TCR beta chain appears in the sequencing data of a study of cytomegalovirus exposure and HLA in healthy donors. Primers: 60 Vbeta forward and 13 Jbeta reverse. The repertoire was sequenced with immunoSEQ multiplex PCR; TCRdb's copy has only in-frame clones and lacks some. The table shows around 93,000 clones, with roughly four fifths occurring only once. The trim removed 5 bases at V and 5 bases at J, leaving 5 bases unmatched. The CDR3 totals 13 residues. CDR1 is SGHTA and CDR2 is FQGNSA in the germline V gene. The rearrangement links TRBV7-2 to TRBJ2-7; 8 bases line up with TRBD2. This TCR was recovered from a man aged 45-60 years in good health and CMV-seronegative. The sample was PBMCs. CDR3 protein: CASSEAGVDEQYF. As DNA, the CDR3 is TGTGCCAGCAGCGAAGCGGGGGTGGACGAGCAGTACTTC. Full variable domain (outside the CDR3, taken from reference TRBV7-2 and TRBJ2-7): GAGVSQSPSNKVTEKGKDVELRCDPISGHTALYWYRQSLGQGLEFLIYFQGNSAPDKSGLPSDRFSAERTGGSVSTLTIQRTQQEDSAVYLCASSEAGVDEQYFGPGTRLTVT.